Listed below are T cell receptor beta chains from one sample, sequenced in a study of cytomegalovirus exposure and HLA in healthy donors. The protocol was immunoSEQ multiplex PCR, while the TCRdb copy is restricted to in-frame clones and leaves out a portion. The data show about 110,000 clones, over 65% seen once. The sequenced material came from PBMCs. All receptors derive from a woman under 30 in good health and CMV-seronegative. The CDR3 runs from the conserved cysteine through the conserved F or W. A D gene is named only where the DNA matches it firmly. Clone size is shown for a subset of rows, as once, few, many or a class of expanded clone.

j_gene: TRBJ2-7; d_gene: .; v_gene: TRBV29-1; abundance: .; CDR3aa: CSVGTVLADEQYF
j_gene: TRBJ2-6; d_gene: .; v_gene: TRBV6-4; abundance: few; CDR3aa: CASSLESSGANVLTF
j_gene: TRBJ1-4; d_gene: TRBD1; v_gene: TRBV7-9; abundance: .; CDR3aa: CASSLALYRTGDEKLFF
j_gene: TRBJ2-1; d_gene: TRBD2; v_gene: TRBV7-2; abundance: .; CDR3aa: CASSSTMLAGGTYNEQFF
j_gene: TRBJ1-2; d_gene: TRBD1; v_gene: TRBV28; abundance: few; CDR3aa: CASTDDRVYGYTF
j_gene: TRBJ1-5; d_gene: .; v_gene: TRBV7-6; abundance: .; CDR3aa: CASSLDQGFNQPQHF
j_gene: TRBJ2-1; d_gene: .; v_gene: TRBV7-9; abundance: once; CDR3aa: CASSPGIRSYNEQFF
j_gene: TRBJ2-3; d_gene: TRBD2; v_gene: TRBV6-1; abundance: few; CDR3aa: CASSELAGATDTQYF
j_gene: TRBJ1-2; d_gene: .; v_gene: TRBV7-8; abundance: .; CDR3aa: CASSLLSENYGYTF
j_gene: TRBJ1-1; d_gene: .; v_gene: TRBV6-1; abundance: .; CDR3aa: CVSSDPFAGNTEAFF
j_gene: TRBJ1-5; d_gene: TRBD1; v_gene: TRBV7-9; abundance: .; CDR3aa: CASSRTGGNQPQHF
j_gene: TRBJ1-1; d_gene: TRBD1; v_gene: TRBV7-9; abundance: few; CDR3aa: CVAVSTGKTEAFF
j_gene: TRBJ1-1; d_gene: .; v_gene: TRBV19; abundance: .; CDR3aa: CASSPQGNTEAFF
j_gene: TRBJ2-7; d_gene: .; v_gene: TRBV5-1; abundance: few; CDR3aa: CASSLVAGASSYEQYF
j_gene: TRBJ1-2; d_gene: .; v_gene: TRBV6-5; abundance: .; CDR3aa: CASSRWETGNYGYTF
j_gene: TRBJ2-1; d_gene: .; v_gene: TRBV7-2; abundance: .; CDR3aa: CASSLGTPNEQFF
j_gene: TRBJ1-5; d_gene: .; v_gene: TRBV15; abundance: .; CDR3aa: CATSRDYGGVFQPQHF
j_gene: TRBJ2-1; d_gene: .; v_gene: TRBV7-6; abundance: .; CDR3aa: CASSLQDNEQFF
j_gene: TRBJ2-5; d_gene: .; v_gene: TRBV2; abundance: .; CDR3aa: CASSEASVIETQYF
j_gene: TRBJ2-5; d_gene: .; v_gene: TRBV19; abundance: once; CDR3aa: CASSADLAETQYF
j_gene: TRBJ2-5; d_gene: .; v_gene: TRBV30; abundance: .; CDR3aa: CAWSVHSQETQYF
j_gene: TRBJ2-7; d_gene: .; v_gene: TRBV29-1; abundance: .; CDR3aa: CSVEAPSSYEQYF
j_gene: TRBJ2-1; d_gene: .; v_gene: TRBV21-1; abundance: .; CDR3aa: CASSTLLAGSYNEQFF
j_gene: TRBJ2-5; d_gene: .; v_gene: TRBV4-1; abundance: .; CDR3aa: CASSQGPVRAETQYF
j_gene: TRBJ1-2; d_gene: .; v_gene: TRBV7-8; abundance: .; CDR3aa: CASSSQLDSKGTF
j_gene: TRBJ2-3; d_gene: TRBD2; v_gene: TRBV11-2; abundance: .; CDR3aa: CASSLVGLAADTQYF
j_gene: TRBJ1-3; d_gene: .; v_gene: TRBV5-8; abundance: few; CDR3aa: CASSFSVGGNTIYF
j_gene: TRBJ2-7; d_gene: TRBD1; v_gene: TRBV19; abundance: .; CDR3aa: CATGDRLSYEQYF
j_gene: TRBJ2-7; d_gene: .; v_gene: TRBV13; abundance: .; CDR3aa: CASSLRGATLYEQYF
j_gene: TRBJ2-7; d_gene: TRBD1; v_gene: TRBV19; abundance: once; CDR3aa: CASTSTGDPYEQYF
j_gene: TRBJ2-7; d_gene: TRBD1; v_gene: TRBV19; abundance: .; CDR3aa: CASSTTGSDEQYF
j_gene: TRBJ2-1; d_gene: TRBD2; v_gene: TRBV7-9; abundance: .; CDR3aa: CASSPRTRINEQFF
j_gene: TRBJ2-3; d_gene: .; v_gene: TRBV5-6; abundance: .; CDR3aa: CASSSFTDTQYF
j_gene: TRBJ2-1; d_gene: .; v_gene: TRBV6-6; abundance: .; CDR3aa: CASSLDEQFF
j_gene: TRBJ2-3; d_gene: TRBD2; v_gene: TRBV5-6; abundance: .; CDR3aa: CASSPLGLAGVSTDTQYF
j_gene: TRBJ2-3; d_gene: TRBD2; v_gene: TRBV27; abundance: once; CDR3aa: CASGLAGTDTQYF
j_gene: TRBJ1-2; d_gene: .; v_gene: TRBV19; abundance: .; CDR3aa: CASSIDRQSYGYTF
j_gene: TRBJ1-5; d_gene: TRBD1; v_gene: TRBV28; abundance: .; CDR3aa: CASSLTGARNQPQHF
j_gene: TRBJ1-3; d_gene: TRBD1; v_gene: TRBV7-6; abundance: .; CDR3aa: CASSFERDSFSSGNTIYF
j_gene: TRBJ1-1; d_gene: .; v_gene: TRBV19; abundance: few; CDR3aa: CASSIDRDTEAFF
j_gene: TRBJ2-5; d_gene: .; v_gene: TRBV2; abundance: .; CDR3aa: CATFHPRGQYF
j_gene: TRBJ2-7; d_gene: TRBD1; v_gene: TRBV28; abundance: .; CDR3aa: CASSVGWTGSYEQYF
j_gene: TRBJ1-2; d_gene: TRBD1; v_gene: TRBV25-1; abundance: .; CDR3aa: CASSDSTGVGYGYTF
j_gene: TRBJ1-4; d_gene: TRBD1; v_gene: TRBV7-2; abundance: few; CDR3aa: CASSPGQGKNEKLFF
j_gene: TRBJ2-7; d_gene: .; v_gene: TRBV5-1; abundance: few; CDR3aa: CASSPLVRGLMPYEQYF
j_gene: TRBJ2-3; d_gene: .; v_gene: TRBV4-1; abundance: .; CDR3aa: CASSKLGGASTDTQYF
j_gene: TRBJ1-1; d_gene: .; v_gene: TRBV4-1; abundance: .; CDR3aa: CASSQVVYERNTEAFF
j_gene: TRBJ2-1; d_gene: TRBD1; v_gene: TRBV4-2; abundance: few; CDR3aa: CASSQDPGQGSNEQFF
j_gene: TRBJ2-3; d_gene: .; v_gene: TRBV19; abundance: .; CDR3aa: CASSMGPLAHTQYF
j_gene: TRBJ1-1; d_gene: TRBD1; v_gene: TRBV29-1; abundance: .; CDR3aa: CSVRTGRTEAFF
j_gene: TRBJ1-6; d_gene: .; v_gene: TRBV7-6; abundance: .; CDR3aa: CASSLVRGLGNSPLHF
j_gene: TRBJ1-2; d_gene: .; v_gene: TRBV27; abundance: .; CDR3aa: CASSFQGSSEGYTF
j_gene: TRBJ1-1; d_gene: TRBD1; v_gene: TRBV5-8; abundance: .; CDR3aa: CASSSYTRTGKTEAFF
j_gene: TRBJ1-1; d_gene: TRBD1; v_gene: TRBV18; abundance: .; CDR3aa: CASSPLLSAVRGRANTEAFF
j_gene: TRBJ1-1; d_gene: .; v_gene: TRBV6-1; abundance: .; CDR3aa: CASREQQGLNTEAFF
j_gene: TRBJ1-1; d_gene: .; v_gene: TRBV18; abundance: .; CDR3aa: CASSPTVNTEAFF
j_gene: TRBJ2-3; d_gene: TRBD2; v_gene: TRBV6-5; abundance: .; CDR3aa: CASRPAGGPGTQYF
j_gene: TRBJ2-1; d_gene: .; v_gene: TRBV7-2; abundance: .; CDR3aa: CASSSIIRDYNEQFF